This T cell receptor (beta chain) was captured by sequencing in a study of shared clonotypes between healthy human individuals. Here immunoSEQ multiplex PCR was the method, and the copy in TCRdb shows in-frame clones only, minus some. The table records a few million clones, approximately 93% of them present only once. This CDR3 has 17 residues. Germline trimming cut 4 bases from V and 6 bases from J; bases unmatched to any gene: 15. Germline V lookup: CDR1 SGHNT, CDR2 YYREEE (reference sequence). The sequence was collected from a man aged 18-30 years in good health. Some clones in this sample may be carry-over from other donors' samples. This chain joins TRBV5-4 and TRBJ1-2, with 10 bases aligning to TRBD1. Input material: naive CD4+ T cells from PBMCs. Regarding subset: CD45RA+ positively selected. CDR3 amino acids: CASSAGQGKAGADGYTF. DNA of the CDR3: TGTGCCAGCAGCGCGGGACAGGGGAAGGCAGGTGCAGATGGCTACACCTTC. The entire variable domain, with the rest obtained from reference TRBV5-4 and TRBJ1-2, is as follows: ETGVTQSPTHLIKTRGQQVTLRCSSQSGHNTVSWYQQALGQGPQFIFQYYREEENGRGNFPPRFSGLQFPNYSSELNVNALELDDSALYLCASSAGQGKAGADGYTFGSGTRLTVV.